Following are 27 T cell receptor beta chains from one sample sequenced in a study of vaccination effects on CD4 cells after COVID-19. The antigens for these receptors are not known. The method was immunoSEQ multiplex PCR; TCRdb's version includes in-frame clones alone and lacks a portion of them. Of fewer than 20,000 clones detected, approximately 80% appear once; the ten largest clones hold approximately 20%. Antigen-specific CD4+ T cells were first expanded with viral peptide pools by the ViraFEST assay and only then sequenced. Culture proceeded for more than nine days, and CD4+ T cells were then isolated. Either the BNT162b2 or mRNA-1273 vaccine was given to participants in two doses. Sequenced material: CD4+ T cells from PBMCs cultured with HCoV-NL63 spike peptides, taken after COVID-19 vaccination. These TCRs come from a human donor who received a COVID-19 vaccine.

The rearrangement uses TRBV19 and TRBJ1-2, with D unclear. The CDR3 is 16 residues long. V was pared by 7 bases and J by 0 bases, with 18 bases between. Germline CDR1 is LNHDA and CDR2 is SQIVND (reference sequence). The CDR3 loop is CASNPLRDLANYGYTF. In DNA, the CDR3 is TGTGCCAGTAACCCGTTGAGGGATCTAGCTAACTATGGCTACACCTTC.

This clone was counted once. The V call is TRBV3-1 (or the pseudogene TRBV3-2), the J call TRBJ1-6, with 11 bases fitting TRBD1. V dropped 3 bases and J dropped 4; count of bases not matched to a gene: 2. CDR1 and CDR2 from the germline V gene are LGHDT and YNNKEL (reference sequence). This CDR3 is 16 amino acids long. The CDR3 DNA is TGTGCCAGCAGCCAGGGACAGGGGGTTTATAATTCACCCCTCCACTTT. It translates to CASSQGQGVYNSPLHF.

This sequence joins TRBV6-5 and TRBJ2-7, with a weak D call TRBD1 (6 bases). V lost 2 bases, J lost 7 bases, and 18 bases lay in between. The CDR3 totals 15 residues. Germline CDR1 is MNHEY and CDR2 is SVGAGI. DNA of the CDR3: TGTGCCAGCAGTTACACACCCGTGACAGGCGGTGAGCAGTACTTC. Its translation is CASSYTPVTGGEQYF.

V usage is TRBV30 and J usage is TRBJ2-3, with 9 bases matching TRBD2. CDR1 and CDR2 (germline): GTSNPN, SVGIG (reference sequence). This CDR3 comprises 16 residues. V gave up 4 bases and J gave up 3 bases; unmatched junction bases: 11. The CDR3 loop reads CAWNLSGRSETDTQYF. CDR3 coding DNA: TGTGCCTGGAATCTTAGCGGGAGAAGTGAGACAGATACGCAGTATTTT.

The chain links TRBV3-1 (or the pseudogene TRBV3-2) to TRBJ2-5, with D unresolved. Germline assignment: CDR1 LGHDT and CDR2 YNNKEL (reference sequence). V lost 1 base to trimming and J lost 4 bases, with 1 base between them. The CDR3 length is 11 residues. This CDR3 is CASSQVETQYF. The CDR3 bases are TGTGCCAGCAGCCAAGTAGAGACCCAGTACTTC.

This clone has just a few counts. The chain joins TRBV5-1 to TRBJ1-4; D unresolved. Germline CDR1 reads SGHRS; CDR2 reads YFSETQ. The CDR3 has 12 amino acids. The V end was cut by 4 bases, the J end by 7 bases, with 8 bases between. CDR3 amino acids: CASSQGGEKLFF. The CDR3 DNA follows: TGCGCCAGCAGCCAAGGCGGTGAAAAACTGTTTTTT.

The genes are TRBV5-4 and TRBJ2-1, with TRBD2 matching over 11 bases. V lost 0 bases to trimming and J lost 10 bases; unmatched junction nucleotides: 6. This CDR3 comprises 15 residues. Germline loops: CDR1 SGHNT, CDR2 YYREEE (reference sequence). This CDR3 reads CASSLELAGVSEQFF. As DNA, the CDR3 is TGTGCCAGCAGCTTGGAACTAGCGGGAGTCAGCGAGCAGTTCTTC.

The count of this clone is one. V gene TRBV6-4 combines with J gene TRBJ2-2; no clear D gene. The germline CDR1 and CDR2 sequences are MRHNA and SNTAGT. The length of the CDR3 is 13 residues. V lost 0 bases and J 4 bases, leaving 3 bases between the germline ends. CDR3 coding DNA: TGTGCCAGCAGTGACTCAAGCACCGGGGAGCTGTTTTTT. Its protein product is CASSDSSTGELFF.

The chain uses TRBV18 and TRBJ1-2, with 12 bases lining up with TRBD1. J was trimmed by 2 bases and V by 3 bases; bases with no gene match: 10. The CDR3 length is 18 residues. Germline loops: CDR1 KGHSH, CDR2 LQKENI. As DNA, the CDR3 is TGTGCCAGCTCACCGCTCGGGACAGGGGGCGCGGGAAACTATGGCTACACCTTC. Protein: CASSPLGTGGAGNYGYTF.

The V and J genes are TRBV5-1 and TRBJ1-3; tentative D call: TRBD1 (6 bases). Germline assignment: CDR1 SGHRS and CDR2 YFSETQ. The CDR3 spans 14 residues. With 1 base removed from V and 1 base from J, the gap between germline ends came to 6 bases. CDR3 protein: CASSLTGSGNTIYF. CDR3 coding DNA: TGCGCCAGCAGCTTGACAGGGTCTGGAAACACCATATATTTT.

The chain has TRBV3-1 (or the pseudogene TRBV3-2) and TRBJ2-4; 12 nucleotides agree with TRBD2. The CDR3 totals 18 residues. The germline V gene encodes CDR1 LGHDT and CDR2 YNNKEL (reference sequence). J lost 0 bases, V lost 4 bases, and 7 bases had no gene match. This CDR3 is CASSPSGTSGLAKNIQYF. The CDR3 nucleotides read TGTGCCAGCAGCCCCTCCGGGACTAGCGGGCTAGCCAAAAACATTCAGTACTTC.

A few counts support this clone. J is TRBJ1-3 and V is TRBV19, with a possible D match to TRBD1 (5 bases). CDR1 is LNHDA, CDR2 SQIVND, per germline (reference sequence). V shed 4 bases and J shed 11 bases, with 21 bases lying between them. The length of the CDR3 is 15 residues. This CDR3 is CASSTDGPPGAPIYF. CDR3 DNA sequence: TGTGCCAGTAGTACGGACGGCCCGCCTGGGGCCCCCATATATTTT.

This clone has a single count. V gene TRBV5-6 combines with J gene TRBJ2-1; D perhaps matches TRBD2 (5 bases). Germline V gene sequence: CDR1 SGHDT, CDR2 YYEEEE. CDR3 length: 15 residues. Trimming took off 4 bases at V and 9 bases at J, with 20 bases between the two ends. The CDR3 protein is CASSLSLGSGVEQFF. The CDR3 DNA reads TGTGCCAGCAGCCTCAGTCTGGGGAGTGGCGTTGAGCAGTTCTTC.

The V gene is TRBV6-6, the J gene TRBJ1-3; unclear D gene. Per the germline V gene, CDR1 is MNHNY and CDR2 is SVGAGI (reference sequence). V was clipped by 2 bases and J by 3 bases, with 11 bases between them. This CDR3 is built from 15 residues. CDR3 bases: TGTGCCAGCAGTTACGAGGGAAGCTTTGGAAACACCATATATTTT. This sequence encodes CASSYEGSFGNTIYF.

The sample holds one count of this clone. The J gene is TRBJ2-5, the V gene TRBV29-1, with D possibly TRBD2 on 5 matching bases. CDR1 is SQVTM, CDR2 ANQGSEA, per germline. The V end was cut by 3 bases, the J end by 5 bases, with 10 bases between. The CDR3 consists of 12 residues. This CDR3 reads CSVDPQRETQYF. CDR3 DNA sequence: TGCAGCGTTGATCCGCAGCGGGAGACCCAGTACTTC.

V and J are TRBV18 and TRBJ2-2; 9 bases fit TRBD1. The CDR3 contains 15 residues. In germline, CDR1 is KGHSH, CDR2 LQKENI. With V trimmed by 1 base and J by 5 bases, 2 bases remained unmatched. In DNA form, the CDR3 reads TGTGCCAGCTCACCACAGGACAGGGGTACCGGGGAGCTGTTTTTT. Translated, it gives CASSPQDRGTGELFF.

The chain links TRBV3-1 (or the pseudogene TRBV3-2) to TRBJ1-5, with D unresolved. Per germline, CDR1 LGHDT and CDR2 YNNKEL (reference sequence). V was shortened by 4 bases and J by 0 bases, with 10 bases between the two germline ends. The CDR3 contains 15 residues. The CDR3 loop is CASSPGWDSNQPQHF. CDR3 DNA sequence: TGTGCCAGCAGCCCCGGGTGGGATAGCAATCAGCCCCAGCATTTT.

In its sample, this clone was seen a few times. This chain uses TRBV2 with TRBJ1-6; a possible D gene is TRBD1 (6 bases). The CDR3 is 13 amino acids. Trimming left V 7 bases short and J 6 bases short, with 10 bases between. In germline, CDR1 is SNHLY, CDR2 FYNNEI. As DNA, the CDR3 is TGTGCCAGCACGGGACAACGTAATTCACCCCTCCACTTT. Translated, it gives CASTGQRNSPLHF.

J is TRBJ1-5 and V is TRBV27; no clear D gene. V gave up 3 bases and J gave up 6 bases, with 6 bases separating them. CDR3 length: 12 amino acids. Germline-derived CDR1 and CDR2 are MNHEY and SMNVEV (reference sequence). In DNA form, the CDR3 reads TGTGCCAGCAGTTTCCCCGGTCAGCCCCAGCATTTT. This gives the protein CASSFPGQPQHF.

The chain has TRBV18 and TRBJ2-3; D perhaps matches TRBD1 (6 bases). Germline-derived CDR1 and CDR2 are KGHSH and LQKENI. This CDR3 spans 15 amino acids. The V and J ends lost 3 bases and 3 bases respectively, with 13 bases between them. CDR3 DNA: TGTGCCAGCTCACCGGAGCAGGGGAGAACAGATACGCAGTATTTT. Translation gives CASSPEQGRTDTQYF.

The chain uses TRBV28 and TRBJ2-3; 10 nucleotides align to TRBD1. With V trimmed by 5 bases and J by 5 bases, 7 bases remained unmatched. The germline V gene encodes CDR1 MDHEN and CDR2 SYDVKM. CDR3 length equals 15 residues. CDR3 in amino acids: CASSPPGQGIDTQYF. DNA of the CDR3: TGTGCCAGCAGTCCCCCGGGACAGGGGATAGATACGCAGTATTTT.

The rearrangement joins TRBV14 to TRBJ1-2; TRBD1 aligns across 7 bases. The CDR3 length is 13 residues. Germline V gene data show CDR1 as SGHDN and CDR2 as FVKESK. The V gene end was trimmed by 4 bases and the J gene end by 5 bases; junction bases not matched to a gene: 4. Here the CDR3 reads CASSRDSYYGYTF. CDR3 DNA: TGTGCCAGCAGCCGGGACAGCTATTATGGCTACACCTTC. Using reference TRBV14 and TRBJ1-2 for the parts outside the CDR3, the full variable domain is EAGVTQFPSHSVIEKGQTVTLRCDPISGHDNLYWYRRVMGKEIKFLLHFVKESKQDESGMPNNRFLAERTGGTYSTLKVQPAELEDSGVYFCASSRDSYYGYTFGSGTRLTVV.

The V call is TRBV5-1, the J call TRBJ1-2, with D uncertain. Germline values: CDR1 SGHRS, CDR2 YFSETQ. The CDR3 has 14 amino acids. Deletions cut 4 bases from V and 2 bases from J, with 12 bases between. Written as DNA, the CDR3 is TGCGCCAGCAGCGTAACGTCCTTCAACTATGGCTACACCTTC. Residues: CASSVTSFNYGYTF.

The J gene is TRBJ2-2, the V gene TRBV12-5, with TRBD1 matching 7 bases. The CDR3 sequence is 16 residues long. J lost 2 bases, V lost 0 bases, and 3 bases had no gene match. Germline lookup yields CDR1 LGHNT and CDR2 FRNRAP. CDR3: CASGLVRGPNTGELFF. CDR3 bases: TGTGCTAGTGGTTTGGTGAGGGGGCCTAACACCGGGGAGCTGTTTTTT.

The CDR3 here is CASLPSGLSTDTQYF. Written as DNA, the CDR3 is TGTGCCAGCCTGCCTAGCGGGCTAAGCACAGATACGCAGTATTTT. The rearrangement links TRBV19 to TRBJ2-3; 8 bases fit TRBD2. Germline assignment: CDR1 LNHDA and CDR2 SQIVND (reference sequence). V trimming: 9 bases; J trimming: 0 bases; junction bases outside the gene matches: 8. The CDR3 runs to 15 residues.

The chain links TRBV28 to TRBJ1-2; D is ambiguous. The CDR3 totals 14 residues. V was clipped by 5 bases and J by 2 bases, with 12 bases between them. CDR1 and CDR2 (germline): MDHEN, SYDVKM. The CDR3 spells CASSGPEMNYGYTF. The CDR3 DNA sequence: TGTGCCAGCAGTGGTCCAGAAATGAACTATGGCTACACCTTC.

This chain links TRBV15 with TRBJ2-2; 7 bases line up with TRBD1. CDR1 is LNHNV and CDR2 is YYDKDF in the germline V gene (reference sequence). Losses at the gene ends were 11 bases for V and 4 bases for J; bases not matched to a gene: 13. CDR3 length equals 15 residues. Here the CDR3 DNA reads TGTGCCTCATGCCTTCCCGACAGGGTCACCGGGGAGCTGTTTTTT. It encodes CASCLPDRVTGELFF.